Following are 32 T cell receptor beta chains from one sample sequenced in a study of T cell responses to AZD1222 COVID-19 vaccine. Produced via immunoSEQ multiplex PCR; TCRdb's table is partial and in-frame only. The top ten clones hold around 2.9% of a sample with 150,000 to 180,000 clones, around 90% of them seen once. The sequences come from peripheral blood, collected on day 0 of AZD1222 vaccination. These receptors were obtained from an adult in good health.

The chain is built from TRBV7-2 and TRBJ1-2; 7 bases map to TRBD1. Germline CDR1 and CDR2: SGHTA and FQGNSA. V lost 6 bases and J lost 0; bases outside the gene matches: 4. The length of the CDR3 is 14 residues. The CDR3 nucleotides read TGTGCCAGCAGTCCGGGACAGTCTAACTATGGCTACACCTTC. Its protein is CASSPGQSNYGYTF.

This chain joins TRBV6-1 and TRBJ2-1; the D gene could be TRBD1 or TRBD2 (6 bases each). V lost 1 base and J 2 bases, leaving 9 bases between the germline ends. The CDR3 contains 15 residues. The germline CDR1 and CDR2 sequences are MNHNS and SASEGT. The CDR3 coding sequence is TGTGCCAGCAGTGAAGATGGGGGGCCCTACAATGAGCAGTTCTTC. Protein sequence: CASSEDGGPYNEQFF.

The chain has TRBV5-4 and TRBJ1-4; 7 positions agree with TRBD1. The CDR3 is 15 residues long. The ends lost 2 bases at V and 7 bases at J; junction bases unmatched: 8. CDR1 is SGHNT, CDR2 YYREEE, per germline (reference sequence). The CDR3 region is CASSFAKGALEKLFF. CDR3 coding DNA: TGTGCCAGCAGCTTCGCCAAGGGGGCGCTTGAAAAACTGTTTTTT.

J is TRBJ1-1 and V is TRBV3-1 (or the pseudogene TRBV3-2); D unclear. The CDR3 loop spans 14 amino acids. The germline CDR1 and CDR2 sequences are LGHDT and YNNKEL (reference sequence). V gave up 0 bases and J gave up 1 base, with 6 bases separating them. The CDR3 nucleotides read TGTGCCAGCAGCCAAGATTGGCAGAACACTGAAGCTTTCTTT. The encoded protein is CASSQDWQNTEAFF.

In this sample, this clone turned up a few times. The gene calls are TRBV19 and TRBJ2-1; 7 bases are a match to TRBD1. This CDR3 comprises 15 residues. J lost 6 bases, V lost 6 bases, and 11 bases had no gene match. The germline V gene encodes CDR1 LNHDA and CDR2 SQIVND (reference sequence). CDR3 DNA sequence: TGTGCCAGTAGCATCGGGACAGCCATCCGCAATGAGCAGTTCTTC. Protein: CASSIGTAIRNEQFF. Full variable domain (rest looked up from reference TRBV19 and TRBJ2-1): DGGITQSPKYLFRKEGQNVTLSCEQNLNHDAMYWYRQDPGQGLRLIYYSQIVNDFQKGDIAEGYSVSREKKESFPLTVTSAQKNPTAFYLCASSIGTAIRNEQFFGPGTRLTVL.

J is TRBJ1-5 and V is TRBV9; no firm D call. V dropped 4 bases and J dropped 3 bases, with 14 bases sitting between them. CDR3 size: 15 residues. Germline V gene sequence: CDR1 SGDLS, CDR2 YYNGEE. The CDR3 here is CASSFRGQPNQPQHF. The CDR3 coding sequence is TGTGCCAGCAGCTTCCGGGGTCAGCCCAATCAGCCCCAGCATTTT.

This chain uses TRBV5-1 with TRBJ2-2; D is undetermined. Trimming removed 0 bases at V and 5 bases at J, with 8 bases between. The CDR3 covers 14 residues. Germline CDR1 SGHRS, CDR2 YFSETQ. The CDR3 reads CASSLAYGTGELFF. CDR3 nucleotide sequence: TGCGCCAGCAGCTTGGCCTACGGGACCGGGGAGCTGTTTTTT.

In this sample, this clone turned up once. The chain uses TRBV6-5 and TRBJ1-1; D call uncertain. Trimming left V 6 bases short and J 10 bases short, with 15 bases between. Germline V gene sequence: CDR1 MNHEY, CDR2 SVGAGI. The CDR3 consists of 12 residues. In DNA, the CDR3 is TGTGCCAGCAGATCGAGACTGGCCTTAGCTTTCTTT. This translates into CASRSRLALAFF.

This chain uses TRBV19 with TRBJ1-2; 10 nucleotides agree with TRBD1. The junction had 12 bases not matched to a gene; V was cut back by 7 bases and J by 4 bases. This CDR3 has 16 amino acids. Germline CDR1 is LNHDA and CDR2 is SQIVND (reference sequence). The CDR3 coding sequence is TGTGCCAGTATCGCAACCGGGACAGGGGATCGCTATGGCTACACCTTC. This translates into CASIATGTGDRYGYTF. The whole variable domain, remainder taken from reference TRBV19 and TRBJ1-2, is DGGITQSPKYLFRKEGQNVTLSCEQNLNHDAMYWYRQDPGQGLRLIYYSQIVNDFQKGDIAEGYSVSREKKESFPLTVTSAQKNPTAFYLCASIATGTGDRYGYTFGSGTRLTVV.

V usage is TRBV14 and J usage is TRBJ1-5, with 7 bases identical to TRBD1. The CDR3 has 15 residues. V shed 3 bases, J shed 7 bases, and the junction held 9 bases outside the gene matches. CDR1 and CDR2 (germline): SGHDN, FVKESK. In DNA form, the CDR3 reads TGTGCCAGCAGCCAGACCGGGACAGCGGTGCAGCCCCAGCATTTT. This sequence encodes CASSQTGTAVQPQHF.

The rearrangement links TRBV5-5 to TRBJ1-1; tentatively, D is TRBD1 (5 bases). The CDR3 runs 15 residues. V lost 0 bases and J lost 1, with 10 bases in between. Per germline, CDR1 SGHKS and CDR2 YYEKEE (reference sequence). The CDR3 coding sequence is TGTGCCAGCAGCTTGGGGGCAGGGACGAACACTGAAGCTTTCTTT. Encoded protein: CASSLGAGTNTEAFF.

This clone has a single count. J is TRBJ2-7 and V is TRBV3-1 (or the pseudogene TRBV3-2); D tentatively reads TRBD1 or TRBD2 (5 bases each). V was cut by 3 bases and J by 2 bases, with 17 bases left in between. Germline CDR1 and CDR2: LGHDT and YNNKEL (reference sequence). This CDR3 spans 16 amino acids. CDR3 bases: TGTGCCAGCAGCCACACCCCCCAGGGACCTGCCTACGAGCAGTACTTC. Translating it yields CASSHTPQGPAYEQYF.

The V gene is TRBV28, the J gene TRBJ1-3; a weak D match, TRBD1 (5 bases). CDR3 length: 17 residues. V was trimmed by 7 bases and J by 0 bases, leaving 19 bases between them. The V gene's germline CDR1 is MDHEN and CDR2 SYDVKM. This CDR3 is CASIGGPTFRSGNTIYF. CDR3 nucleotide sequence: TGTGCCAGCATTGGGGGACCTACCTTCCGCTCTGGAAACACCATATATTTT. Combining the CDR3 with reference TRBV28 and TRBJ1-3 gives the whole variable domain DVKVTQSSRYLVKRTGEKVFLECVQDMDHENMFWYRQDPGLGLRLIYFSYDVKMKEKGDIPEGYSVSREKKERFSLILESASTNQTSMYLCASIGGPTFRSGNTIYFGEGSWLTVV.

This clone was counted ten times or more. This chain links TRBV7-9 with TRBJ2-3, with 14 positions matching TRBD2. From germline, CDR1 is SEHNR and CDR2 FQNEAQ (reference sequence). The CDR3 spans 16 residues. Trimming cost V 5 bases and J 2 bases; bases outside gene matches: 3. The CDR3 region has the DNA TGTGCCAGCAGCCAGACTAGCGGGGGGGACACAGATACGCAGTATTTT. This sequence encodes CASSQTSGGDTDTQYF.

The rearrangement joins TRBV7-8 to TRBJ2-1, with D perhaps given as TRBD1 or TRBD2 (5 bases each). The V end was cut by 4 bases, the J end by 0 bases, with 22 bases between. CDR1 is SGHVS, CDR2 FQNEAQ, per germline. This CDR3 contains 19 residues. Here the CDR3 reads CASSSGTAGALSSYNEQFF. The CDR3 region has the DNA TGTGCCAGCAGCTCGGGGACCGCCGGGGCCCTTAGCTCCTACAATGAGCAGTTCTTC.

The chain recombines TRBV3-1 (or the pseudogene TRBV3-2) with TRBJ2-7; D tentatively reads TRBD1 or TRBD2 (5 bases each). This CDR3 comprises 15 residues. Germline values: CDR1 LGHDT, CDR2 YNNKEL (reference sequence). Deletions cut 3 bases from V and 4 bases from J, with 16 bases between. The CDR3 DNA follows: TGTGCCAGCAGCCATCCGGGACCAACCCTTTACGAGCAGTACTTC. Translated: CASSHPGPTLYEQYF.

V usage is TRBV2 and J usage is TRBJ2-7; a possible D gene is TRBD2 (6 bases). Deletions cut 3 bases from V and 2 bases from J, with 14 bases between. This CDR3 has 15 amino acids. Germline V gene data show CDR1 as SNHLY and CDR2 as FYNNEI. The DNA of the CDR3 is TGTGCCAGCAGTGACGGGGGAGAGACCGCCTACGAGCAGTACTTC. Translated: CASSDGGETAYEQYF. The variable domain in full, with the rest retrieved from reference TRBV2 and TRBJ2-7, is EPEVTQTPSHQVTQMGQEVILRCVPISNHLYFYWYRQILGQKVEFLVSFYNNEISEKSEIFDDQFSVERPDGSNFTLKIRSTKLEDSAMYFCASSDGGETAYEQYFGPGTRLTVT.

The chain recombines TRBV5-1 with TRBJ2-7; tentatively, D is TRBD1 or TRBD2 (5 bases each). Germline CDR1 reads SGHRS; CDR2 reads YFSETQ. Trimming took 5 bases from V and 2 from J, leaving 14 bases between them. The CDR3 contains 14 residues. This chain's CDR3 is CASRPGRTTYEQYF. The CDR3 DNA reads TGCGCCAGCAGGCCGGGACGGACAACCTACGAGCAGTACTTC.

V is TRBV3-1 (or the pseudogene TRBV3-2) and J is TRBJ2-3; D not resolved. V was pared by 4 bases and J by 6 bases, with 8 bases between. CDR1 and CDR2 from the germline V gene are LGHDT and YNNKEL (reference sequence). This CDR3 is 12 amino acids long. In DNA form, the CDR3 reads TGTGCCAGCAGCCCCCATAATGATACGCAGTATTTT. As protein: CASSPHNDTQYF.

This chain joins TRBV24-1 and TRBJ2-3; D unclear. V was clipped by 3 bases and J by 5 bases, with 8 bases between them. Looked up from germline, CDR1 is KGHDR and CDR2 is SFDVKD. The CDR3 has 13 residues. CDR3 DNA sequence: TGTGCCACCAGTGATCCTTGGGTAGATACGCAGTATTTT. Its protein is CATSDPWVDTQYF.

The V and J genes are TRBV5-1 and TRBJ1-3; D is possibly TRBD1 (5 bases). The V end was cut by 0 bases, the J end by 4 bases, with 8 bases between. This CDR3 region has 14 residues. The germline V gene has CDR1 SGHRS and CDR2 YFSETQ. CDR3 coding DNA: TGCGCCAGCAGCTTGGCGGGACTAGGAAACACCATATATTTT. The encoded protein is CASSLAGLGNTIYF.

This sequence joins TRBV5-1 and TRBJ1-4, with D unclear. Germline V lookup: CDR1 SGHRS, CDR2 YFSETQ. The CDR3 is 14 amino acids. V lost 1 base to trimming and J lost 8 bases, with 12 bases between them. The chain's CDR3 is CASSLNGIREKLFF. CDR3 coding DNA: TGCGCCAGCAGCTTGAACGGGATTAGGGAAAAACTGTTTTTT. The whole variable domain, filled in from reference TRBV5-1 and TRBJ1-4, reads KAGVTQTPRYLIKTRGQQVTLSCSPISGHRSVSWYQQTPGQGLQFLFEYFSETQRNKGNFPGRFSGRQFSNSRSEMNVSTLELGDSALYLCASSLNGIREKLFFGSGTQLSVL.

The rearrangement joins TRBV10-3 to TRBJ1-1; the match to TRBD1 covers 9 bases. The CDR3 covers 14 residues. V was clipped by 0 bases and J by 11 bases; unmatched bases: 7. Germline V lookup: CDR1 ENHRY, CDR2 SYGVKD. The DNA for the CDR3 is TGTGCCATCAGTGAGTCGACGGGACAGGGCCGGGCTTTCTTT. Translation gives CAISESTGQGRAFF.

V usage is TRBV11-1 and J usage is TRBJ2-1; 8 bases are a match to TRBD2. V lost 5 bases, J lost 10 bases, and 10 bases stayed unmatched. The CDR3 spans 14 residues. Looked up from germline, CDR1 is SGHAT and CDR2 is FQDESV (reference sequence). The CDR3: CASSRSGGAREQFF. DNA of the CDR3: TGTGCCAGCAGCCGTTCGGGGGGGGCCAGGGAGCAGTTCTTC. Full variable domain (missing parts from reference TRBV11-1 and TRBJ2-1): EAEVAQSPRYKITEKSQAVAFWCDPISGHATLYWYRQILGQGPELLVQFQDESVVDDSQLPKDRFSAERLKGVDSTLKIQPAELGDSAMYLCASSRSGGAREQFFGPGTRLTVL.

The table lists this clone with a count of one. The genes are TRBV7-2 and TRBJ2-7; D is uncertain. V was trimmed by 1 base and J by 5 bases, leaving 3 bases between them. The CDR3 is made up of 11 amino acids. Germline CDR1 SGHTA, CDR2 FQGNSA. The CDR3 loop reads CASSLDNEQYF. The CDR3 DNA reads TGTGCCAGCAGCTTAGACAACGAGCAGTACTTC. The full variable domain, its missing parts supplied by reference TRBV7-2 and TRBJ2-7, is GAGVSQSPSNKVTEKGKDVELRCDPISGHTALYWYRQSLGQGLEFLIYFQGNSAPDKSGLPSDRFSAERTGGSVSTLTIQRTQQEDSAVYLCASSLDNEQYFGPGTRLTVT.

The CDR3 region has the DNA TGTGCCAGCAGCTTACAGGGGGCTAATGAAGCTTTCTTT. It translates to CASSLQGANEAFF. The rearrangement joins TRBV3-1 (or the pseudogene TRBV3-2) to TRBJ1-1; 9 nucleotides match TRBD1. CDR3 length equals 13 residues. Germline loops: CDR1 LGHDT, CDR2 YNNKEL (reference sequence). Unmatched junction bases numbered 5, after V lost 5 bases and J lost 7 bases.

V usage is TRBV5-1 and J usage is TRBJ1-4, with 7 positions matching TRBD1. CDR1 is SGHRS, CDR2 YFSETQ, per germline. With V trimmed by 4 bases and J by 6 bases, 6 bases remained unmatched. The CDR3 is 14 amino acids. The CDR3, as DNA: TGCGCCAGCAGCACGACAGGGAAGTATGAAAAACTGTTTTTT. Translating it yields CASSTTGKYEKLFF.

The chain couples TRBV2 to TRBJ2-7; D is perhaps TRBD1 or TRBD2 (6 bases each). V was pared by 11 bases and J by 4 bases, with 12 bases between. This CDR3 has 11 residues. Looked up from germline, CDR1 is SNHLY and CDR2 is FYNNEI. The CDR3: CAGGGGYEQYF. CDR3 sequence (DNA): TGTGCCGGAGGAGGGGGATACGAGCAGTACTTC.

J is TRBJ1-2 and V is TRBV19; maybe TRBD1 (6 bases). Germline V gene data show CDR1 as LNHDA and CDR2 as SQIVND (reference sequence). CDR3 length: 13 amino acids. Between the trimmed V and J ends, which lost 5 bases and 2 bases, there was a span of 9 bases. The CDR3 DNA reads TGTGCCAGTAGTCCTACAGGGAACTATGGCTACACCTTC. This sequence encodes CASSPTGNYGYTF.

In the case of this clone: Germline and junction disagree at one end, which may indicate a read error. The chain has TRBV10-1 and TRBJ1-6; 7 bases line up with TRBD1. Germline lookup yields CDR1 WNHNN and CDR2 SYGVQD (reference sequence). The CDR3 loop spans 17 amino acids. The CDR3 reads CASSESTGWSSNSPLHF. CDR3 DNA: TGCGCCAGCAGTGAGTCGACAGGGTGGTCCTCTAATTCACCCCTCCACTTT.

CDR3 sequence reads: CASSPIAGGIYEQYF. CDR3 bases: TGTGCCAGCAGCCCCATAGCGGGGGGCATCTACGAGCAGTACTTC. The rearrangement links TRBV11-2 to TRBJ2-7, with 10 bases fitting TRBD2. After removal of 5 bases from V and 3 bases from J, the junction contained 7 bases not matched to a gene. This CDR3 is built from 15 residues. Germline assignment: CDR1 SGHAT and CDR2 FQNNGV.

This chain joins TRBV27 and TRBJ2-3, with D perhaps TRBD1 (5 bases). Between the trimmed V and J ends, which lost 6 bases and 0 bases, there was a span of 10 bases. Looked up from germline, CDR1 is MNHEY and CDR2 is SMNVEV (reference sequence). There are 14 residues in the CDR3. DNA for the CDR3: TGTGCCAGCAGCTCAGGGCTCAGCACAGATACGCAGTATTTT. As protein: CASSSGLSTDTQYF.